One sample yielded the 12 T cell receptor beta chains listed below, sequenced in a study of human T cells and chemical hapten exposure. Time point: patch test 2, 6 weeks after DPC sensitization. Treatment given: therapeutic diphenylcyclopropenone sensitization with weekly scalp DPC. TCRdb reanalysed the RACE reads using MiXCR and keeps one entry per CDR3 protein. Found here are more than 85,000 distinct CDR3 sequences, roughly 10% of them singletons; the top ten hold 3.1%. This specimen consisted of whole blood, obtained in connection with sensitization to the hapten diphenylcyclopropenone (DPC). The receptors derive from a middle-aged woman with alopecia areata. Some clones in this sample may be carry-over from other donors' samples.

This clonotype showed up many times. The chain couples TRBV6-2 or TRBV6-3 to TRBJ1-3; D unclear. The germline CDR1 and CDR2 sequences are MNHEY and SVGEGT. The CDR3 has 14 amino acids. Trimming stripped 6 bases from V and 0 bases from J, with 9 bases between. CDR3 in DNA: TGTGCCAGCAGGGCCGGGCACTCTGGAAACACCATATATTTT. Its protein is CASRAGHSGNTIYF.

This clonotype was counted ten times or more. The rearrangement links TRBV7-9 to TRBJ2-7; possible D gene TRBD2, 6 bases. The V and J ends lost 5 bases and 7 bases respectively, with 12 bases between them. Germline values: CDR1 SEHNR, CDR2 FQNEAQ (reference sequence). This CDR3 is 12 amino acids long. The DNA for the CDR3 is TGTGCCAGCAGCCCCATGGAGGGGGAGCAGTACTTC. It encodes CASSPMEGEQYF.

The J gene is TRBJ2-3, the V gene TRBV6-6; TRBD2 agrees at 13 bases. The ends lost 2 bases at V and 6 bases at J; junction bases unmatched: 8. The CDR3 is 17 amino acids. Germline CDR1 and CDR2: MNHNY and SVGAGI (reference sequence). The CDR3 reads CASSYPLAGGPKDTQYF. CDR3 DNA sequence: TGTGCCAGCAGTTACCCACTAGCGGGGGGGCCGAAGGATACGCAGTATTTT.

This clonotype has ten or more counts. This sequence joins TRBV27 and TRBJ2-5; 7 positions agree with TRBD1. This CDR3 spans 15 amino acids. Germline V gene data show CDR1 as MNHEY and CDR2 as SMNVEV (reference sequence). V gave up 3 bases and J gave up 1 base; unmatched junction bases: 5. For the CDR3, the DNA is TGTGCCAGCAGTTTCGGACAGGCGATCCAAGAGACCCAGTACTTC. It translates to CASSFGQAIQETQYF.

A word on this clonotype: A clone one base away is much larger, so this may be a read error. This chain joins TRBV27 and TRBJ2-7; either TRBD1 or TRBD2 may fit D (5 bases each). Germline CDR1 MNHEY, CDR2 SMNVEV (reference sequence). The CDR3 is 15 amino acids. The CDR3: CVSSASRDAAYEQYF. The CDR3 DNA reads TGTGTCAGCAGTGCATCCCGGGACGCGGCCTACGAGCAGTACTTC.

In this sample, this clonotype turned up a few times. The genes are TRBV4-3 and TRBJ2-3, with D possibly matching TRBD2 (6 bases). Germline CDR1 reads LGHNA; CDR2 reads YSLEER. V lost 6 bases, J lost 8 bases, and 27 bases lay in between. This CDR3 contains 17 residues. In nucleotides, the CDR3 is TGCGCCAGCAGTAAAATCCCCGTGGCCGGGGGTGGGGGTACGCAGTATTTT. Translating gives CASSKIPVAGGGGTQYF.

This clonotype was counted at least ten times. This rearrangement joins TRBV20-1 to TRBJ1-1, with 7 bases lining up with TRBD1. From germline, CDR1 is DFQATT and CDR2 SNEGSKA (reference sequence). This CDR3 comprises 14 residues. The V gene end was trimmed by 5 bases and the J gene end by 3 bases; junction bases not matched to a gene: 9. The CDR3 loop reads CSASRQGTHTEAFF. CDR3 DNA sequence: TGCAGTGCTTCTCGACAGGGAACCCACACTGAAGCTTTCTTT.

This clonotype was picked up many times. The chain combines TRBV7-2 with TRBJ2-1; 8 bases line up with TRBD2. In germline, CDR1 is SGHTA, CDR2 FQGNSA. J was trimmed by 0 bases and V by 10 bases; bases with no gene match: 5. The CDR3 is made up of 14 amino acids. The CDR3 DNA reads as TGTGCCATCGTAGCGGGGAGCTCCTACAATGAGCAGTTCTTC. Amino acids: CAIVAGSSYNEQFF.

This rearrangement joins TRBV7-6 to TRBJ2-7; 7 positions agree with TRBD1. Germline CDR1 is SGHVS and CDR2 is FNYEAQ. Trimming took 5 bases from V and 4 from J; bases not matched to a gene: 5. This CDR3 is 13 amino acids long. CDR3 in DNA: TGTGCCAGCAGCCACGGGACAGATTACGAGCAGTACTTC. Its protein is CASSHGTDYEQYF.

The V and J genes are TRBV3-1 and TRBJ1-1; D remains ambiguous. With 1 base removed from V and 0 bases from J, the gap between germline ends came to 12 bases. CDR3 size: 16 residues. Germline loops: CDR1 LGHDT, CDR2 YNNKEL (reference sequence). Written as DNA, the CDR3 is TGTGCCAGCAGCCAAGCACTATTCCTAGTGAACACTGAAGCTTTCTTT. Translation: CASSQALFLVNTEAFF.

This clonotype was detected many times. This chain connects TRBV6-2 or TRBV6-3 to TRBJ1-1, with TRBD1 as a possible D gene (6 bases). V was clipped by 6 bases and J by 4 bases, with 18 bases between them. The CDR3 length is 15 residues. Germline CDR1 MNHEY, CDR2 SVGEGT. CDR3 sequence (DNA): TGTGCCAGCAGGTCCGGTTGGGGGGGCTTCACTGAAGCTTTCTTT. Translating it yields CASRSGWGGFTEAFF.

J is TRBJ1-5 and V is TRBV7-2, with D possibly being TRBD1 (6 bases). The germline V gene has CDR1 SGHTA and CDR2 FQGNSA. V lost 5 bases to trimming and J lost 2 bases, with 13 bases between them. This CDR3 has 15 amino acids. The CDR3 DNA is TGTGCCAGCAGCCGAAGCGCAGGGGGCAATCAGCCCCAGCATTTT. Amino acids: CASSRSAGGNQPQHF.